This TCR beta chain was found in a study of tumor-infiltrating lymphocytes in primary liver carcinoma. Across the whole study: Samples yielded about 3.65 to 7.5 million productive TCRbeta reads, similar across tissue types. Notes on the study in general: Tumor region pairs overlapped more than did tumor-adjacent and tumor-blood pairs. The difference in top-250-clone fraction between tumors and blood was significant, favoring tumors (p = 0.039).

The CDR3 runs to 16 residues. V shed 4 bases, J shed 14 bases, and the junction held 16 bases outside the gene matches. From germline, CDR1 is MDHEN and CDR2 SYDVKM. There are many counts of this clonotype. Its target is not known. It was from roughly 20-30 mg of unsorted bulk tissue that RNA and DNA were co-extracted. Using a constant-region primer together with ProtoScript II reverse transcriptase, TCR beta cDNA was made from around 0.55 ug of total RNA. Nested multiplex PCR, run for three rounds with slightly modified ARM-PCR, yielded TCR beta libraries. The opening two PCR rounds, ten to eleven cycles each, paired TRBV1-TRBV30 forward primers with a C-beta reverse primer. TCRdb fed the multiplex PCR reads into MiXCR, producing one record per CDR3 protein. The repertoire has almost 45,000 distinct CDR3 sequences, roughly 77% of them found once; the top ten carry around two fifths.

The chain couples TRBV28 to TRBJ1-6, with TRBD1 matching 8 bases. The TCR comes from a woman between 25 and 40 years old with primary liver carcinoma and hepatitis B virus infection. Sequenced input: tumor-adjacent normal liver tissue. The CDR3 DNA follows: TGTGCCAGCAGTTGGGGCCCCGGGACAGGAAAATACTCCCTCCACTTT. It translates to CASSWGPGTGKYSLHF.